This TCR beta chain was observed in a study of CD8 T cells in Susac syndrome. The CDR3 consists of 13 residues. Per germline, CDR1 SQVTM and CDR2 ANQGSEA. Trimming took 3 bases from V and 0 from J, leaving 3 bases between them. The RNA input was roughly 0.45 to 1 ug, and it was reverse transcribed with random hexamers. Each CDR3 protein gets one entry after TCRdb re-called the immunoSEQ multiplex PCR reads with MiXCR. The data show 150,000 or so distinct CDR3 sequences, 95% seen once. The receptor comes from a human donor with Susac syndrome. Material for sequencing was CD4+ T cells from PBMCs. V and J are TRBV29-1 and TRBJ2-6; no reliable D call. CDR3 nucleotides: TGCAGCGTTGAGGCCTCTGGGGCCAACGTCCTGACTTTC. This gives the protein CSVEASGANVLTF.